One and the same sample provided the 14 T cell receptor beta chains below, sequenced in a study of technical replicates of blood from several donors. Assay: immunoSEQ multiplex PCR; the TCRdb copy retains only in-frame clones and omits some. The table lists 45,000 to 65,000 clones, about 96% of them singletons, with around 3.2% in the top ten. Source material: PBMCs. The source of these receptors is a human donor in good health. Some clones in this sample may be carry-over from other donors' samples.

This clone was observed a single time. J is TRBJ1-3 and V is TRBV5-4; a possible D gene is TRBD1 (5 bases). CDR3 length: 19 residues. The germline V gene encodes CDR1 SGHNT and CDR2 YYREEE (reference sequence). Deletions cut 0 bases from V and 0 bases from J, with 19 bases between. CDR3 DNA: TGTGCCAGCAGCTTGGGGGGCCAGAATCAGCCTTCCTCTGGAAACACCATATATTTT. Translated: CASSLGGQNQPSSGNTIYF.

This chain joins TRBV5-1 and TRBJ2-3, with D tentatively TRBD2 (5 bases). CDR3 length: 16 residues. Germline CDR1 reads SGHRS; CDR2 reads YFSETQ. Trimming removed 0 bases from V and 2 bases from J, with 13 bases in between. The CDR3, as DNA: TGCGCCAGCAGCTTGGCCCTTAGGACTGACACAGATACGCAGTATTTT. Amino acid sequence: CASSLALRTDTDTQYF.

The genes are TRBV5-4 and TRBJ1-2; 9 bases align to TRBD1. Looked up from germline, CDR1 is SGHNT and CDR2 is YYREEE (reference sequence). The CDR3 covers 15 residues. Trimming took 2 bases from V and 7 from J; bases not matched to a gene: 9. The CDR3 nucleotides are TGTGCCAGCAGCTTCGCCGCGGGACAGGGTATTGGCTACACCTTC. Encoded protein: CASSFAAGQGIGYTF.

The chain employs TRBV11-3 and TRBJ2-1; D is possibly TRBD1 (6 bases). Trimming took off 0 bases at V and 8 bases at J, with 20 bases between the two ends. The CDR3 sequence is 17 residues long. Germline values: CDR1 SGHNT, CDR2 YENEEA. The CDR3 is CASSLEGTKPGYDEQFF. The CDR3 DNA sequence: TGTGCCAGCAGCTTAGAAGGGACAAAGCCCGGGTACGATGAGCAGTTCTTC.

This clone has a single count. The rearrangement joins TRBV11-2 to TRBJ1-1; D ambiguous. Germline CDR1 SGHAT, CDR2 FQNNGV. The CDR3 is 12 amino acids. Trimming shortened V by 5 bases and J by 5 bases, and 9 bases separated the two germline ends. As DNA, the CDR3 is TGTGCCAGCAGCCTATCGGAGACTGAAGCTTTCTTT. This gives the protein CASSLSETEAFF.

The J gene is TRBJ2-6, the V gene TRBV4-3; unclear D gene. Germline lookup yields CDR1 LGHNA and CDR2 YSLEER. The CDR3 loop spans 15 amino acids. The V end lost 0 bases, the J end lost 4 bases, and 7 bases lay between the germline ends. The CDR3 region is CASSQDVGGANVLTF. In DNA form, the CDR3 reads TGCGCCAGCAGCCAAGACGTTGGCGGGGCCAACGTCCTGACTTTC.

The chain employs TRBV29-1 and TRBJ2-7, with D tentatively TRBD2 (5 bases). The CDR3 spans 13 residues. Germline lookup yields CDR1 SQVTM and CDR2 ANQGSEA. V lost 6 bases and J 2 bases, leaving 14 bases between the germline ends. The DNA of the CDR3 is TGCAGCGTCGATCTGGACGGGACCTACGAGCAGTACTTC. Its translation: CSVDLDGTYEQYF.

The chain couples TRBV4-3 to TRBJ1-1; D unresolved. V lost 4 bases to trimming and J lost 11 bases, with 20 bases between them. The CDR3 spans 14 residues. Germline-derived CDR1 and CDR2 are LGHNA and YSLEER. The CDR3 sequence is CASSPGGFQVRAFF. The CDR3 DNA sequence: TGCGCCAGCAGCCCAGGAGGTTTTCAAGTTCGGGCTTTCTTT.

The genes are TRBV5-1 and TRBJ2-1; maybe TRBD2 (5 bases). The V end was cut by 2 bases, the J end by 1 base, with 7 bases between. Germline values: CDR1 SGHRS, CDR2 YFSETQ. This CDR3 is 14 amino acids long. The chain's CDR3 is CASSFGVSYNEQFF. DNA of the CDR3: TGCGCCAGCAGCTTCGGGGTTTCCTACAATGAGCAGTTCTTC.

The chain couples TRBV5-1 to TRBJ2-5, with D perhaps matching TRBD2 (6 bases). The CDR3 loop spans 14 amino acids. Looked up from germline, CDR1 is SGHRS and CDR2 is YFSETQ. V shed 3 bases and J shed 5 bases, with 14 bases lying between them. In DNA, the CDR3 is TGCGCCAGCAGCTCAAGGGCGGGAACGGAGACCCAGTACTTC. Amino acids: CASSSRAGTETQYF.

This clone is a singleton in its sample. The chain is built from TRBV5-1 and TRBJ2-7; tentatively, D is TRBD1 (5 bases). The germline V and J ends were trimmed by 4 bases and 0 bases, with 14 bases remaining between them. The CDR3 is 15 residues long. The germline CDR1 and CDR2 sequences are SGHRS and YFSETQ. CDR3 in DNA: TGCGCCAGCAGCATTGCCCGGACAACCTCCTACGAGCAGTACTTC. It encodes CASSIARTTSYEQYF.

J is TRBJ2-1 and V is TRBV2, with 7 bases identical to TRBD2. Trimming removed 7 bases from V and 0 bases from J; junction bases left unmatched: 9. CDR3 length: 16 residues. Germline-derived CDR1 and CDR2 are SNHLY and FYNNEI. The CDR3 bases are TGTGCCAGCACCAAGATTCCGGGGGGCTCCTACAATGAGCAGTTCTTC. Translating gives CASTKIPGGSYNEQFF.

This chain connects TRBV7-3 to TRBJ2-2, with TRBD2 matching 7 bases. Germline assignment: CDR1 SGHTA and CDR2 FQGTGA. The CDR3 is 15 amino acids. V dropped 2 bases and J dropped 5; count of bases not matched to a gene: 5. CDR3: CASSLLGGSTGELFF. The CDR3 DNA reads TGTGCCAGCAGCTTACTGGGAGGGTCAACCGGGGAGCTGTTTTTT.

This clone was counted once. This sequence joins TRBV7-2 and TRBJ1-5; 7 nucleotides line up with TRBD1. CDR1 SGHTA and CDR2 FQGNSA come from the germline V gene. This CDR3 has 13 amino acids. V trimming: 4 bases; J trimming: 4 bases; junction bases outside the gene matches: 1. The chain's CDR3 is CASSSQGNQPQHF. CDR3 nucleotides: TGTGCCAGCAGCTCACAGGGGAATCAGCCCCAGCATTTT. The full variable domain, in which reference TRBV7-2 and TRBJ1-5 provide the parts outside the CDR3, is GAGVSQSPSNKVTEKGKDVELRCDPISGHTALYWYRQSLGQGLEFLIYFQGNSAPDKSGLPSDRFSAERTGGSVSTLTIQRTQQEDSAVYLCASSSQGNQPQHFGDGTRLSIL.